Below are 2 T cell receptor beta chains sequenced from a single sample in a study of metastatic and nonmetastatic thyroid tumors. Thyroid surgery had not been preceded by any treatment in any patient. TCRdb re-called clones from the PCR reads using MiXCR. The table shows 12,000 to 15,000 clones, with about 29% occurring only once. The sequenced sample consisted of blood. All receptors come from a female donor with papillary thyroid cancer or a benign thyroid nodule (not recorded which). Some clones in this sample may be carry-over from other donors' samples.

The gene calls are TRBV4-1 and TRBJ2-7; 8 bases are shared with TRBD2. The CDR3 consists of 20 residues. Germline loops: CDR1 MGHRA, CDR2 YSYEKL. With 0 bases clipped from V and 2 bases from J, the junction kept 18 bases outside the gene matches. The CDR3 protein is CASSQDLHPGIAGLTYEQYF. The CDR3 nucleotides read TGCGCCAGCAGCCAAGATCTTCATCCCGGGATAGCGGGACTCACCTACGAGCAGTACTTC.

The genes are TRBV6-1 and TRBJ1-2; D might be TRBD1 (5 bases). CDR1 MNHNS and CDR2 SASEGT come from the germline V gene. The CDR3 is 14 amino acids. V was trimmed by 5 bases and J by 1 base, leaving 11 bases between them. Written as DNA, the CDR3 is TGTGCCAGCAGTCAGACAGCGATTAACTATGGCTACACCTTC. Translation gives CASSQTAINYGYTF.